The 4 T cell receptor beta chains listed next were all sequenced from one sample in a study of blood T cell repertoires in COVID-19 (dated by TCRdb to about 2020). The library relied on the immunoSEQ multiplex PCR assay. This is the immuneACCESS table as TCRdb keeps it, with only in-frame sequences that have V and J called. A part of the clones is gone; compared with another copy, unresolved V genes explain less than half, and the rest is unexplained. This sample comprises some 130,000 clones, roughly 90% of them detected only once. The ten largest clones capture more than 15% of the sample. Specimen: peripheral blood. The receptors derive from a man aged 45-60 years with active or convalescent COVID-19.

The table lists this clone with a few counts. The chain combines TRBV5-1 with TRBJ1-6; TRBD1 is a possible D gene (6 bases). The ends were cut back, 1 base at V and 9 bases at J, with 11 bases in the middle. CDR3 length: 14 amino acids. Germline CDR1 and CDR2: SGHRS and YFSETQ. CDR3 region: CASSLPGESSPLHF. CDR3 nucleotide sequence: TGCGCCAGCAGCTTGCCAGGGGAGAGTTCACCCCTCCACTTT.

The chain uses TRBV12-5 and TRBJ1-1, with a tentative D call TRBD1 (5 bases). The V gene's germline CDR1 is LGHNT and CDR2 FRNRAP. Trimming stripped 5 bases from V and 1 base from J, with 14 bases between. This CDR3 is built from 15 residues. This CDR3 reads CASGPSGWRNTEAFF. CDR3 nucleotide sequence: TGTGCTAGTGGTCCGTCAGGGTGGAGGAACACTGAAGCTTTCTTT. Complete variable domain (other parts from reference TRBV12-5 and TRBJ1-1): DARVTQTPRHKVTEMGQEVTMRCQPILGHNTVFWYRQTMMQGLELLAYFRNRAPLDDSGMPKDRFSAEMPDATLATLKIQPSEPRDSAVYFCASGPSGWRNTEAFFGQGTRLTVV.

The V call is TRBV5-1, the J call TRBJ1-5, with 8 bases aligning to TRBD1. J gave up 7 bases and V 4 bases, and 7 bases lay outside the gene matches. There are 14 residues in the CDR3. Germline loops: CDR1 SGHRS, CDR2 YFSETQ. In DNA, the CDR3 is TGCGCCAGCAGCGTACAGGGGGGAGACCAGCCCCAGCATTTT. This encodes CASSVQGGDQPQHF.

The chain couples TRBV29-1 to TRBJ2-4; 7 nucleotides line up with TRBD2. This CDR3 has 14 amino acids. Trimming removed 7 bases from V and 0 bases from J; junction bases left unmatched: 6. In germline, CDR1 is SQVTM, CDR2 ANQGSEA. This chain's CDR3 is CSAWEGLAKNIQYF. CDR3 in DNA: TGCAGCGCCTGGGAGGGTCTAGCCAAAAACATTCAGTACTTC.